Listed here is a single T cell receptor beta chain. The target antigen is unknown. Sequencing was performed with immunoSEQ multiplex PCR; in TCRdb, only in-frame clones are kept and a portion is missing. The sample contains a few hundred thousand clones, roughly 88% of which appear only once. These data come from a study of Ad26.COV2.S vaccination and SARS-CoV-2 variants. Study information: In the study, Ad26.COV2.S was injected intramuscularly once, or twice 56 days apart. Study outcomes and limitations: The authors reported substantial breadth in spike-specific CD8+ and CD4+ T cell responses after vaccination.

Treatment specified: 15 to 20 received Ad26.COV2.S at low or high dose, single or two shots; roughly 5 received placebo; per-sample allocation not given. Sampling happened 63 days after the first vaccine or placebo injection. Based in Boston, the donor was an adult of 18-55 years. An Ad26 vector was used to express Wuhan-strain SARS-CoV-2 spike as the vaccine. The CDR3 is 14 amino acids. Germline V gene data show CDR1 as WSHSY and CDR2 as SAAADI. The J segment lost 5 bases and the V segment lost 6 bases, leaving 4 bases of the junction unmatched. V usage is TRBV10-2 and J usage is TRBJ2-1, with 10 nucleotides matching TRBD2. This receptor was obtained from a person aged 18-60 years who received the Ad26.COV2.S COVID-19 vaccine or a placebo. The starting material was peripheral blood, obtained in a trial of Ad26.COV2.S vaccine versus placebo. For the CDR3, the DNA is TGCGCCAGCAGATTAGCGGGGGGAGACAATGAGCAGTTCTTC. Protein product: CASRLAGGDNEQFF.